This TCR beta chain was identified during a study of blood T cell repertoires in COVID-19. Ages ranged from about 18 to 89 years, with residence in approximately 25 US areas. The study assigned cohorts using participant-reported clinical history. Germline V lookup: CDR1 GTSNPN, CDR2 SVGIG (reference sequence). V lost 0 bases to trimming and J lost 9 bases, with 8 bases between them. The CDR3 loop spans 11 amino acids. In the source study's methods: Estimates of nucleated cell counts were drawn from the amplification of reference gene primers. Clones were sequenced by immunoSEQ multiplex PCR, and TCRdb holds only the in-frame ones, with some missing. That table gives V, J and clone size, and the DNA gave D and trimming. Of approximately 300,000 clones listed, about 88% are singletons.

The sample consisted of PBMCs or T cells enriched from blood (not recorded which). This receptor was identified in a man aged 60-69 years who had recovered from COVID-19. V gene TRBV30 combines with J gene TRBJ1-2; no reliable D call. The CDR3 nucleotides read TGTGCCTGGAGTGTATACGCTAGCTACACCTTC. It encodes CAWSVYASYTF.